This T cell receptor beta chain originates from a study of blood T cells in healthy people across ages (dated by TCRdb to about 2015). Regarding the study in general: Template switching captured roughly one uniquely barcoded TCR beta cDNA molecule per two T cells in model experiments. To track age-related changes in TCR beta repertoire diversity, the study relied on deep sequencing normalized with unique cDNA molecular identifiers. The donors were split into four age groups: young (average 16 years), middle-aged (around 40), aged (more than 60) and long-lived (about 74). Donors of different ages were randomly distributed across sequencing lanes to avoid experimental bias. The study analyzed two additional independent replicas of 1 million unique cDNA reads from the same blood draw for two donors, one aged 18 to 29 and one aged 80 or older. The investigation overall reported the following: Observed TCR beta diversity per million T cells fell roughly linearly with age, and a significant reduction was already apparent by age around 40. Compared with the aged group, the long-lived group had more naive CD4+ T cells, fewer expanded clones and increased TCR diversity, a pattern suggesting age selection. Total diversity estimates from one million sequenced T cells were considered lower bounds and underestimates. Conclusive comparison of naive and antigen-experienced compartments was prevented by the profiling of bulk unsorted PBMCs. Because the CMV infection status of the donors was unknown, age-related changes in expanded clonotypes may potentially have been confounded. The percentage of naive T cells measured by flow cytometry correlated strongly with observed TCR beta diversity.

As for this clonotype: The target of this receptor is not known. Base-call qualities are not available, and no considerably larger clone is one nucleotide away.

Taken from the germline V gene (reference sequence), the CDR1 and CDR2 loops are DFQATT and SNEGSKA. From the cysteine up to the phenylalanine, the CDR3 has a length of 12 residues. The kept DNA is CDR3 alone, 36 bases in frame from the first base. Receptor libraries were prepared by 5' RACE. A second PCR of roughly 7 to 11 cycles was performed with a sample-barcoded 5' primer and a J-beta primer mix. A template-switch 5' adaptor carrying 12 random nucleotides introduced a unique molecular identifier onto each TCR beta cDNA molecule. At least 3 million CDR3-containing paired-end reads were obtained from each sample. All of the RNA was converted into first-strand cDNA using the Mint cDNA synthesis kit, with a TRBC-specific oligonucleotide serving as the primer. Following uracil-DNA glycosylase treatment, a first 18-cycle PCR with universal primers M1SS and BC2_uni_R was performed on all cDNA. The study's processing was this. For normalization, 1 million high-quality reads, each with a distinct molecular identifier, were randomly selected from each sample. Instead of being binned into consensus sequences, reads that shared molecular identifiers were thrown out. MiTCR, set to a Q25 quality threshold and the strictest error-elimination algorithm, was used for CDR3 identification, clonotype clustering and error correction. Lower-bound total TCR beta diversity was estimated with a nonparametric unseen species model using Euler transformation. TCRdb took the public reads, trimmed them with fastp at Q25, ran MiXCR for clone calling and kept in-frame beta chains. One record per CDR3 amino acid sequence lists the most common genes and DNA. None of the V and J calls come from the authors' own analysis; TCRdb made them. In this sample the table shows some 1.8 million distinct CDR3 sequences, 39% of which occur a single time. Of the sample, about 23% is held by the ten largest clones.

Donors were around 37 systemically healthy Caucasian individuals from Russia aged about 6 to 100 years. Each donor gave roughly 11 milliliters of peripheral blood, drawn into EDTA-treated Vacutainer tubes. Ficoll-Paque density-gradient centrifugation was used to isolate PBMCs, with at least 6.5 million obtained per sample. Total RNA, at least 5 micrograms per sample, was extracted from PBMCs with Trizol reagent. The percentages of naive CD45RAhigh/CD27high T cells were determined by flow cytometry on a PBMC aliquot from every donor. The clonotype was recovered from a human donor in good health. The sample comprised blood. The chain joins TRBV20-1 to TRBJ2-5; no confident D gene assignment can be made. The last part of the DNA fits TRBJ2-7 better; the J call may be wrong. The nucleotide sequence is given as TGCAGTGCCTCACGAGTAGACTACGAGCAGTACTTC. This translates into CSASRVDYEQYF.